The clone carrying this TCR beta chain was observed many times. Antigen: not known. Investigators profiled TCR beta VDJ and CDR3 from genomic DNA template. TCRdb used MiXCR to reprocess the reads, holding one entry per CDR3 protein. Of over 150,000 distinct CDR3 sequences in the sample, less than 50% were seen once. From germline, CDR1 is DFQATT and CDR2 SNEGSKA (reference sequence). V shed 3 bases and J shed 1 base, with 13 bases lying between them. The CDR3 runs 16 residues. Patients included in sequencing had previously demonstrated CD8+CD57+ cell expansion by flow cytometry. The record originates from a study of CD8+CD57+ T cells in acquired aplastic anemia. Across the whole study: Each DNA sample taken from sorted CD4+ and CD8+ cells came to approximately 3.2 ug on average.

Study-wide results and caveats: Both patients and controls carried the same twenty-nine CD8+ CDR3 sequences.

This rearrangement joins TRBV20-1 to TRBJ2-6; D may match TRBD1 or TRBD2 (6 bases each). The sample comprised sorted CD4+, CD8+, or CD8+CD57+ T cells (not recorded which) from PBMCs. The clonotype was recovered from a human donor with aplastic anemia. CDR3 sequence reads: CSASGGQFSGANVLTF. In DNA, the CDR3 is TGCAGTGCTAGCGGGGGCCAATTTTCTGGGGCCAACGTCCTGACTTTC.